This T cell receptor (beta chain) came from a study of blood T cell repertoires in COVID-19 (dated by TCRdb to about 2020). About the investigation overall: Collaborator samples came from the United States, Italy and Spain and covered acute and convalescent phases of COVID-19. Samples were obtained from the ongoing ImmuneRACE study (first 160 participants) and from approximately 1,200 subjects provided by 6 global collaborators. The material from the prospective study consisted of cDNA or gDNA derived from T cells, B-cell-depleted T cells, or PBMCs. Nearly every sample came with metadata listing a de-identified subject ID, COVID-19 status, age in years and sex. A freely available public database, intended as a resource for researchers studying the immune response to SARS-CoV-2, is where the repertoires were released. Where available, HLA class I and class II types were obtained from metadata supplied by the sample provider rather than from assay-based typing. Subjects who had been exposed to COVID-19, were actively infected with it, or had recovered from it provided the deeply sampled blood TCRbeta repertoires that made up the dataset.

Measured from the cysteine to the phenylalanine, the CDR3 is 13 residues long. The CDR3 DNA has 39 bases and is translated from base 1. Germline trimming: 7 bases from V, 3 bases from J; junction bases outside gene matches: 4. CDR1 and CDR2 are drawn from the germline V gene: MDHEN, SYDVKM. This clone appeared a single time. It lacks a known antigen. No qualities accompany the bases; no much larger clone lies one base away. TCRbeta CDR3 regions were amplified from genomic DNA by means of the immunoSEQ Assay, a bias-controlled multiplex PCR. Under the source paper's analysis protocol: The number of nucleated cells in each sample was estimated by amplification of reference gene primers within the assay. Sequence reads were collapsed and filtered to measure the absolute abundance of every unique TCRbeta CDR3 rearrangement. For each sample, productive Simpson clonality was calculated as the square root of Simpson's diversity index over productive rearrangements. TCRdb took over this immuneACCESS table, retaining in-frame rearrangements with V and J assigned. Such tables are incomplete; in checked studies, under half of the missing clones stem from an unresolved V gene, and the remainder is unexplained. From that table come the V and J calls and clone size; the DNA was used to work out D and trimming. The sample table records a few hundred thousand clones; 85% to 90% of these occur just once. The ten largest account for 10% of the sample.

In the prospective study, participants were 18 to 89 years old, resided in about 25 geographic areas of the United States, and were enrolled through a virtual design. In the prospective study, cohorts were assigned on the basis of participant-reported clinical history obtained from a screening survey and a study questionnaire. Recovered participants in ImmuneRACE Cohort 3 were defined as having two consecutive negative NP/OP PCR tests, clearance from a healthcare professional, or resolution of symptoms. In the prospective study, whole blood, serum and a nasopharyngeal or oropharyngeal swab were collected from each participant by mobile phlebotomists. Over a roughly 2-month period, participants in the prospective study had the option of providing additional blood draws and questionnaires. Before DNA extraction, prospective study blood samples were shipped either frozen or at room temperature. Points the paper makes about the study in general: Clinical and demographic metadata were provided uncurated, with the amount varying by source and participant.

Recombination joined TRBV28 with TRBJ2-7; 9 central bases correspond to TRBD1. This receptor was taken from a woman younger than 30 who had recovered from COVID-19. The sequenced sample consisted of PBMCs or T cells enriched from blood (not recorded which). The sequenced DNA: TGTGCCAGCAACCGGGACAGGGTCTACGAGCAGTACTTC. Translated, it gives CASNRDRVYEQYF.